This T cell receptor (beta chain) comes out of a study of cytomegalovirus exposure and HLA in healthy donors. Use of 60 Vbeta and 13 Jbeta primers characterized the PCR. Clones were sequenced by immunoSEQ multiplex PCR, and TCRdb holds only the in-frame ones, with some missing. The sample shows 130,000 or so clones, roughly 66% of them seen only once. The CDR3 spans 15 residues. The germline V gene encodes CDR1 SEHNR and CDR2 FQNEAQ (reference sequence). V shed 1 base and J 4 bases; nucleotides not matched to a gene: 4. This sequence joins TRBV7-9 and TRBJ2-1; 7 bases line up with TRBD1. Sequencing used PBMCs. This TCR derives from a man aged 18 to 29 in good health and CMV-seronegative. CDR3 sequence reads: CASSLVGTAYNEQFF. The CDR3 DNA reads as TGTGCCAGCAGCTTAGTAGGGACAGCTTACAATGAGCAGTTCTTC. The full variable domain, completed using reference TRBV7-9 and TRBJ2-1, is DTGVSQNPRHKITKRGQNVTFRCDPISEHNRLYWYRQTLGQGPEFLTYFQNEAQLEKSRLLSDRFSAERPKGSFSTLEIQRTEQGDSAMYLCASSLVGTAYNEQFFGPGTRLTVL.